The clone carrying this TCR beta chain was detected a few times. The sample has other DNA sequences that encode this CDR3 too. The protocol was immunoSEQ multiplex PCR, while the TCRdb copy is restricted to in-frame clones and leaves out a portion. This sample has hundreds of thousands of clones; around 87% occur once, and the top ten carry approximately 1.5%. The data derive from a study of blood T cell repertoires in COVID-19. Study at large: The origin of the acute and convalescent COVID-19 samples was the United States, Italy and Spain.

The germline V gene encodes CDR1 GTSNPN and CDR2 SVGIG (reference sequence). This CDR3 spans 13 amino acids. V was trimmed by 2 bases and J by 2 bases, leaving 7 bases between them. This rearrangement joins TRBV30 to TRBJ1-5; D perhaps matches TRBD1 (5 bases). The origin of this receptor is a woman between 18 and 30 years old with acute COVID-19. The sequenced material came from PBMCs or T cells enriched from blood (not recorded which). CDR3 residues: CAWSLGGNQPQHF. In DNA, the CDR3 is TGTGCCTGGAGTCTAGGGGGCAATCAGCCCCAGCATTTT.